This TCR beta chain was identified during a study of vaccination effects on CD4 cells after COVID-19 (dated by TCRdb to 2021 to 2024). Background for the entire study: In the ViraFEST assay, PBMC were stimulated with viral peptide pools, and TCR sequencing was then used to find antigen-specific CD4+ T cell clonotypes based on their expansion. Each well held under 2.5 million PBMC cultured in IMDM containing roughly 4.9% human AB serum, about 10 IU/ml IL-2 and gentamicin, along with about 10 ug/ml peptides. In both COVID-19 convalescent patients and infection-naive vaccine recipients, the study compared SARS-CoV-2 spike-specific CD4+ TCR repertoires from before mRNA vaccination with those from after it. Post-vaccine samples across the study were collected a median of 72 days after the second dose, with a range of 14 to 241. Cultures from other donors in the study were sequenced with the Oncomine TCR Beta short-read assay on an Illumina iSeq 100. The full study included roughly 11 COVID-19 convalescent patients and several SARS-CoV-2-naive healthy vaccine recipients. Overall study results and their limits: The study was limited by a small number of convalescent patients and lacked early post-infection timepoints. Clones induced by infection and clones induced by vaccination both contracted markedly at late timepoints after vaccination, which fits with T cell responses waning over time. Among healthy vaccine recipients, nearly all vaccine-induced clones were SARS-CoV-2 mono-reactive, and only 1 of 255 was cross-reactive with common cold coronaviruses.

After 10 days of culture, CD4+ T cells were isolated with the EasySep CD4+ T cell isolation kit. Participants received two doses of either the BNT162b2 or the mRNA-1273 mRNA SARS-CoV-2 vaccine. The absence of prior SARS-CoV-2 infection in healthy vaccine recipients was confirmed by negative nucleocapsid antibodies before and after vaccination. On days 3 and 7, half of the culture medium was replaced with fresh IL-2-containing medium. Unless noted otherwise, every peptide stimulation condition was cultured in triplicate wells. PBMC were separated from whole blood using Ficoll-Paque Plus gradient centrifugation and were then either cryopreserved at -140C or used fresh. The QIAamp micro DNA kit was used to extract genomic DNA from the cultured CD4+ T cells. In regard to this clone: Its recognized antigen is unknown. No qualities accompany the bases; no much larger clone lies one base away.

Receptor libraries were prepared by the immunoSEQ multiplex PCR assay. DNA from the cultured and isolated CD4+ T cells underwent TCR beta CDR3 sequencing. In the original analysis: Non-productive TCR sequences were removed and reads were trimmed to the CDR3 region, keeping CDR3s of at least 7 amino acids. The MANAFEST web app was used to pick out antigen-specific clonotypes by comparing their expansion in peptide wells with that in reference cultures. For clones to be considered positive, expansion at FDR<0.05 versus reference and all other wells, an odds ratio above 5, and a frequency above 0.1% in two replicate wells were required. Cross-reactive clonotypes were defined as significantly expanded in SARS-CoV-2 spike wells and in at least one common cold coronavirus spike condition. Using the stringdist R package, CDR3 similarity was measured by Levenshtein distance, and unrooted trees were constructed with ape in R 3.6.1. The table comes from immuneACCESS by way of TCRdb, which keeps in-frame sequences with V and J called. Part of the clones is missing from these tables; in studies checked, under half for an unresolved V gene and the rest for unknown reasons. V and J calls and clone size are those listed in that table; D and trimming were worked out from the DNA. For this sample there are more than 55,000 clones; approximately 80% appear just once. The top ten clones comprise around 4% of the sample.

V and J are truncated by 0 bases and 1 base respectively, leaving an intervening sequence of 9 bases. From cysteine to phenylalanine, the CDR3 is 15 amino acids long. The retained sequence is limited to the CDR3, 45 bases, with the frame set at the first base. As encoded in the germline V gene, CDR1 is MNHEY while CDR2 is SVGAGI. This sequence was found in a human donor who received a COVID-19 vaccine. Sample: CD4+ T cells from PBMCs cultured without peptide, taken after COVID-19 vaccination. Rearrangement joined TRBV6-5 to TRBJ1-1, with a weak D call of TRBD1 (5 bases match). The nucleotide sequence reads as follows: TGTGCCAGCAGTTACTCGAGACAGACGAACACTGAAGCTTTCTTT. Its protein product is CASSYSRQTNTEAFF.